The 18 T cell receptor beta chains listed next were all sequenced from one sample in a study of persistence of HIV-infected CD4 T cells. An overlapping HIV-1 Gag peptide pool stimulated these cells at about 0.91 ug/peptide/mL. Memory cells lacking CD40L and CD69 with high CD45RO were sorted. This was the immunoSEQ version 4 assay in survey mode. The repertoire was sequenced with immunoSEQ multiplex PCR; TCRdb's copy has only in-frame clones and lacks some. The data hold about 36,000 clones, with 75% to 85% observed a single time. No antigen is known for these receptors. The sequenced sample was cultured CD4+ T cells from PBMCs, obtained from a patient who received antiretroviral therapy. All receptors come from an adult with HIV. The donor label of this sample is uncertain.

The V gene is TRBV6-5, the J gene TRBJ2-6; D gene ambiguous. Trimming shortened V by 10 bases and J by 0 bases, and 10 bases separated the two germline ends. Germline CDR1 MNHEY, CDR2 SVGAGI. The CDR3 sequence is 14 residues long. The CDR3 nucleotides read TGTGCCATACAGCTCTCCTCTGGGGCCAACGTCCTGACTTTC. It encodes CAIQLSSGANVLTF.

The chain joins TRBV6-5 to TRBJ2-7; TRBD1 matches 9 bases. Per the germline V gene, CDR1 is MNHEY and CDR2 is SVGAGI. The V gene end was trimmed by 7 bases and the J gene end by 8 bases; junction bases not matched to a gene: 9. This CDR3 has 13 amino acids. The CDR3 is CASTPGQGVQQYF. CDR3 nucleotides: TGTGCCAGCACGCCGGGACAGGGTGTACAGCAGTACTTC.

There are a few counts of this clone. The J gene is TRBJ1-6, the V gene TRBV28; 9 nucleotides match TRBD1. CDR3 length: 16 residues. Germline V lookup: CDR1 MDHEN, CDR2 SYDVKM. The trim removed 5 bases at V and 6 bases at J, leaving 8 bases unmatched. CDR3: CASSLLPGQGNSPLHF. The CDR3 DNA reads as TGTGCCAGCAGTCTCCTACCGGGACAGGGTAATTCACCCCTCCACTTT.

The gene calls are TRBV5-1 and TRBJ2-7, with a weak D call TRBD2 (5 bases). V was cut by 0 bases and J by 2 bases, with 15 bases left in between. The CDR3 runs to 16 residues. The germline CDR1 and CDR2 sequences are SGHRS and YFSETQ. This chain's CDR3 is CASSLASSRITYEQYF. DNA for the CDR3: TGCGCCAGCAGCTTGGCCTCTAGCAGGATTACCTACGAGCAGTACTTC.

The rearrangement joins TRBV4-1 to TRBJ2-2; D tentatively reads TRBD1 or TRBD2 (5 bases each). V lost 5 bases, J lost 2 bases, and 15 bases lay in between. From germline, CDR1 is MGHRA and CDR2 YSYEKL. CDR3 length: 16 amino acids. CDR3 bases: TGCGCCAGCAGCTATCCATCCGGGGCTAACACCGGGGAGCTGTTTTTT. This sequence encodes CASSYPSGANTGELFF.

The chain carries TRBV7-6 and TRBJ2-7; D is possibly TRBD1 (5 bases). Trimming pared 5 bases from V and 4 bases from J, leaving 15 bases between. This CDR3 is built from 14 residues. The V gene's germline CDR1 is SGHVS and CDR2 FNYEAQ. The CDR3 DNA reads TGTGCCAGCAGCAACCAGGGCTACCTATACGAGCAGTACTTC. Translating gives CASSNQGYLYEQYF.

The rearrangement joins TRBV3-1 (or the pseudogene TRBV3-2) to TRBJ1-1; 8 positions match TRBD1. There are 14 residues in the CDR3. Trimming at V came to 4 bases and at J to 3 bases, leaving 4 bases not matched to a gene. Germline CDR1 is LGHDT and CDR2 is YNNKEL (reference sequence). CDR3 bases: TGTGCCAGCAGCCGCATGGACAGGGACACTGAAGCTTTCTTT. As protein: CASSRMDRDTEAFF.

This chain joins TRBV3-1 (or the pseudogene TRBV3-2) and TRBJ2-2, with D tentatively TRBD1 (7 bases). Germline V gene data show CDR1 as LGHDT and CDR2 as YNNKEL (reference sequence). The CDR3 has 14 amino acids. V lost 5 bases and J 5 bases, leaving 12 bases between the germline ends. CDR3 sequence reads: CASSYRGGTGELFF. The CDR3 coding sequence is TGTGCCAGCAGCTACAGGGGAGGTACCGGGGAGCTGTTTTTT.

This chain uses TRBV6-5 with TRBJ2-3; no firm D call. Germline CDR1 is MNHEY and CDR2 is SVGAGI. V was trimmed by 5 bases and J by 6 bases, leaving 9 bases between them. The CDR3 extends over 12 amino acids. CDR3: CASSNLPDTQYF. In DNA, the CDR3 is TGTGCCAGCAGTAACCTACCGGATACGCAGTATTTT.

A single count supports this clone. CDR3 region: CASKPGQGRGEQYV. Here the CDR3 DNA reads TGTGCCAGCAAACCCGGACAGGGGAGGGGAGAGCAGTACGTC. This sequence joins TRBV6-5 and TRBJ2-7; 9 bases map to TRBD1. The germline CDR1 and CDR2 sequences are MNHEY and SVGAGI. V was pared by 7 bases and J by 7 bases, with 11 bases of the junction left unmatched. The CDR3 is made up of 14 amino acids.

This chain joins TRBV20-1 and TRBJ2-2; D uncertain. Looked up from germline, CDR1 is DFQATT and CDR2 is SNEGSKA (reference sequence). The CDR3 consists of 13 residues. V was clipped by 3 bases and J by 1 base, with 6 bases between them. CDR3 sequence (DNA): TGCAGTGCTAGTACCGGGAACACCGGGGAGCTGTTTTTT. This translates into CSASTGNTGELFF.

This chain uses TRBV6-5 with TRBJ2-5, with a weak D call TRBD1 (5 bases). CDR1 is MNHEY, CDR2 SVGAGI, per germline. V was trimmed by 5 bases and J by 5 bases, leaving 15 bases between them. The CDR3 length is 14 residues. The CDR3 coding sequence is TGTGCCAGCAGTAGGGGATCTTACGGGGAGACCCAGTACTTC. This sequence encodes CASSRGSYGETQYF.

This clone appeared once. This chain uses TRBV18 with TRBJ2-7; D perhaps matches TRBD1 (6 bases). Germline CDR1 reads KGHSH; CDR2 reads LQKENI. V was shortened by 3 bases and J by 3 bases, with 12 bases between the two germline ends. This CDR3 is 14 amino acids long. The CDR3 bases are TGTGCCAGCTCACCTCCGGGACAAGTCTACGAGCAGTACTTC. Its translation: CASSPPGQVYEQYF.

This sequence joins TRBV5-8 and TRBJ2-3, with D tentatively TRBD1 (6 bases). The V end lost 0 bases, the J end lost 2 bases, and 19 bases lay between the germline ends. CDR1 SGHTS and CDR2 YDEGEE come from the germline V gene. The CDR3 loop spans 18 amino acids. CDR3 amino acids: CASSLAWGQGPSTDTQYF. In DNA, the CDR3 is TGTGCCAGCAGCTTGGCCTGGGGGCAGGGACCCTCCACAGATACGCAGTATTTT.

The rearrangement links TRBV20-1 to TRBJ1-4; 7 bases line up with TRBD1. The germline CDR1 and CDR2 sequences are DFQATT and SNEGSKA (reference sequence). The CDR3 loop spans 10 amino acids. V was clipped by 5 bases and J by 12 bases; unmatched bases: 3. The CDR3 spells CSAGDSQLFF. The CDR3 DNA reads TGCAGTGCTGGGGACAGTCAACTGTTTTTT.

CDR3 bases: TGCAGCGTGAGGCCGGGCGGGGGTCGGAAGGAGCAGTACTTC. Translated: CSVRPGGGRKEQYF. The chain couples TRBV29-1 to TRBJ2-7; 7 nucleotides agree with TRBD2. The length of the CDR3 is 14 residues. Germline values: CDR1 SQVTM, CDR2 ANQGSEA. V shed 6 bases and J 7 bases; nucleotides not matched to a gene: 15.

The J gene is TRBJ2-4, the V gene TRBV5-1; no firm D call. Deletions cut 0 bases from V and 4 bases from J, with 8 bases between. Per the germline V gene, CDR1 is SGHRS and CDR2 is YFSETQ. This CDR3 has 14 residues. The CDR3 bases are TGCGCCAGCAGCTTGGGGCAGGCTAAAAACATTCAGTACTTC. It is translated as CASSLGQAKNIQYF.

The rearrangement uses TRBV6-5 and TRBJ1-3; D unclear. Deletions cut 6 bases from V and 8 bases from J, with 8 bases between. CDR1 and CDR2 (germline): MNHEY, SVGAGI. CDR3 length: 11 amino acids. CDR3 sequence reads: CASSLRDTIYF. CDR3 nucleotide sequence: TGTGCCAGCAGCTTGAGGGACACCATATATTTT.